A single sample gave rise to the 12 T cell receptor beta chains below, sequenced in a study of blood T cell repertoires in COVID-19. Clones were sequenced by immunoSEQ multiplex PCR, and TCRdb holds only the in-frame ones, with some missing. This sample has a few hundred thousand clones, with 83% found just once. The sequencing sample was made of peripheral blood. Receptor source: a woman between 50 and 59 years old with acute or convalescent COVID-19.

This clone was seen only a few times. The chain combines TRBV30 with TRBJ1-1; TRBD1 aligns across 7 bases. CDR1 GTSNPN and CDR2 SVGIG come from the germline V gene (reference sequence). The junction had 6 bases not matched to a gene; V was cut back by 3 bases and J by 5 bases. The CDR3 has 13 amino acids. CDR3: CAWRTGRRTEAFF. CDR3 nucleotide sequence: TGTGCCTGGAGGACAGGGAGGCGAACTGAAGCTTTCTTT.

J is TRBJ2-5 and V is TRBV7-3, with D perhaps matching TRBD2 (6 bases). The germline V gene has CDR1 SGHTA and CDR2 FQGTGA. The CDR3 runs 15 residues. V lost 2 bases and J lost 1, with 11 bases in between. The CDR3 region is CASSLWQGLQETQYF. DNA for the CDR3: TGTGCCAGCAGCTTATGGCAGGGACTCCAAGAGACCCAGTACTTC.

This clone has a handful of counts. The rearrangement uses TRBV2 and TRBJ2-7, with D possibly TRBD2 on 6 matching bases. From germline, CDR1 is SNHLY and CDR2 FYNNEI. Trimming shortened V by 5 bases and J by 7 bases, and 15 bases separated the two germline ends. The CDR3 length is 13 residues. The CDR3 bases are TGTGCCAGCAGTTCCGACTCACGGGAGGAGCAGTACTTC. Its protein product is CASSSDSREEQYF.

V usage is TRBV19 and J usage is TRBJ1-1; 9 bases fit TRBD1. The germline V gene has CDR1 LNHDA and CDR2 SQIVND (reference sequence). Trimming took 1 base from V and 4 from J; bases not matched to a gene: 4. CDR3 length: 15 amino acids. In DNA, the CDR3 is TGTGCCAGTAGTATAGTGGGACAGGGATCCACTGAAGCTTTCTTT. This sequence encodes CASSIVGQGSTEAFF.

The sample holds a few counts of this clone. This chain links TRBV11-2 with TRBJ2-2; D gene ambiguous. V gave up 3 bases and J gave up 0 bases, with 5 bases separating them. This CDR3 has 14 residues. Germline assignment: CDR1 SGHAT and CDR2 FQNNGV. The CDR3 loop reads CASSFQTNTGELFF. The CDR3 region has the DNA TGTGCCAGCAGCTTCCAGACGAACACCGGGGAGCTGTTTTTT.

V and J are TRBV7-3 and TRBJ2-7; 11 positions agree with TRBD1. This CDR3 spans 13 amino acids. Losses at the gene ends were 8 bases for V and 3 bases for J; bases not matched to a gene: 3. CDR1 and CDR2 from the germline V gene are SGHTA and FQGTGA. CDR3 nucleotides: TGTGCCAGCGGACAGGGGGCGGGCTACGAGCAGTACTTC. Its protein product is CASGQGAGYEQYF.

The V gene is TRBV23-1, the J gene TRBJ2-5, with 12 bases identical to TRBD2. TRBV23-1 is assigned to the ORF class and has an uncertain function. The J segment lost 2 bases and the V segment lost 0 bases, leaving 4 bases of the junction unmatched. The CDR3 runs to 17 residues. The CDR3 region is CASSQSTSGRSQETQYF. The CDR3 region has the DNA TGCGCCAGCAGTCAATCAACTAGCGGGAGGTCTCAAGAGACCCAGTACTTC.

This clone has a handful of counts. V gene TRBV7-2 combines with J gene TRBJ1-1, with 8 nucleotides matching TRBD1. Germline CDR1 is SGHTA and CDR2 is FQGNSA. The V gene end was trimmed by 4 bases and the J gene end by 3 bases; junction bases not matched to a gene: 4. The CDR3 is 14 residues long. The CDR3 nucleotides read TGTGCCAGCAGCTCCGGACAGGGAGACACTGAAGCTTTCTTT. Its translation: CASSSGQGDTEAFF.

This chain connects TRBV6-5 to TRBJ2-7, with D unclear. This CDR3 has 12 residues. Germline V gives CDR1 MNHEY, CDR2 SVGAGI. The V end was cut by 6 bases, the J end by 2 bases, with 8 bases between. The CDR3 region is CASRRGTYEQYF. The CDR3 nucleotides read TGTGCCAGCAGACGCGGCACCTACGAGCAGTACTTC.

The chain carries TRBV7-3 and TRBJ2-3; TRBD1 matches at 7 bases. Germline CDR1 SGHTA, CDR2 FQGTGA. The CDR3 is 16 residues long. V gave up 4 bases and J gave up 4 bases; unmatched junction bases: 11. The CDR3 DNA follows: TGTGCCAGCAGCTCCACCGGGACAGCTGGAGCAGATACGCAGTATTTT. This translates into CASSSTGTAGADTQYF.

A note on this clone: Other DNA sequences in the sample encode the same CDR3. This chain connects TRBV11-3 to TRBJ1-6; D remains unclear. The CDR3 loop spans 13 amino acids. Germline V gives CDR1 SGHNT, CDR2 YENEEA. Trimming removed 1 base from V and 8 bases from J, with 6 bases in between. CDR3 DNA sequence: TGTGCCAGCAGCTTAGTACGGGATTCACCCCTCCACTTT. It yields the protein CASSLVRDSPLHF.

J is TRBJ1-1 and V is TRBV3-1 (or the pseudogene TRBV3-2), with D maybe TRBD1 (6 bases). V lost 5 bases and J 11 bases, leaving 15 bases between the germline ends. Germline assignment: CDR1 LGHDT and CDR2 YNNKEL (reference sequence). The CDR3 spans 12 residues. CDR3 sequence reads: CASSSSGGEAFF. The CDR3 DNA follows: TGTGCCAGCAGCTCGAGTGGGGGCGAGGCTTTCTTT.